The T cell receptor beta chain described here comes from a study of cytomegalovirus exposure and HLA in healthy donors. This clone was counted a single time. What it binds is not known. Study results and caveats: Compared with the roughly 700-donor mean, an Asian-associated ancestry cluster reportedly had fewer N-insertions, according to a later analysis.

PCR was performed using 60 Vbeta and 13 Jbeta primers. Profiled with immunoSEQ multiplex PCR; TCRdb holds only in-frame clones, not every one. The sample carries about 130,000 clones, roughly 85% recorded once. Germline CDR1 and CDR2: GTSNPN and SVGIG (reference sequence). V lost 1 base, J lost 5 bases, and 10 bases stayed unmatched. This CDR3 comprises 16 residues. This receptor was obtained from a woman between 40 and 55 years old in good health and CMV-seropositive. Sequencing was carried out using PBMCs. The chain joins TRBV30 to TRBJ2-2, with 7 bases matching TRBD2. CDR3 sequence reads: CAWSGPLAGVTGELFF. Here the CDR3 DNA reads TGTGCCTGGAGTGGGCCATTAGCGGGTGTTACCGGGGAGCTGTTTTTT.